The 7 T cell receptor beta chains below all came from one sample that was sequenced in a study of control samples from healthy donors and cancer patients. Clones were read by immunoSEQ multiplex PCR, and TCRdb kept only the in-frame ones, dropping some. The sample consists of under 150,000 clones, around 90% of them appearing once. The sequenced sample consisted of blood. The receptors here all came from a man younger than 40 in good health.

The chain is built from TRBV18 and TRBJ2-1; the D call may be TRBD1 or TRBD2 (5 bases each). This CDR3 comprises 14 residues. Germline V gene lookup returns CDR1 KGHSH and CDR2 LQKENI. The V and J ends lost 6 bases and 8 bases respectively, with 17 bases between them. The CDR3 sequence is CASSLGLGVDEQFF. The CDR3 DNA is TGTGCCAGCTCGCTAGGACTGGGGGTCGATGAGCAGTTCTTC.

This clone was seen once. The V call is TRBV7-9, the J call TRBJ2-3, with TRBD1 identical over 7 bases. Losses at the gene ends were 6 bases for V and 4 bases for J; bases not matched to a gene: 7. The CDR3 totals 14 residues. Germline-derived CDR1 and CDR2 are SEHNR and FQNEAQ (reference sequence). CDR3 amino acids: CASSWTGSADTQYF. Here the CDR3 DNA reads TGTGCCAGCAGTTGGACAGGCAGCGCAGATACGCAGTATTTT.

V and J are TRBV7-2 and TRBJ2-2; 9 nucleotides match TRBD2. The CDR3 loop spans 17 amino acids. Germline trimming cut 5 bases from V and 0 bases from J; bases unmatched to any gene: 7. Germline V gene sequence: CDR1 SGHTA, CDR2 FQGNSA. For the CDR3, the DNA is TGTGCCAGCAGCCCCAAAGCGGGGGGAACGAACACCGGGGAGCTGTTTTTT. This sequence encodes CASSPKAGGTNTGELFF.

This sequence joins TRBV11-2 and TRBJ2-1; TRBD2 agrees at 15 bases. The CDR3 is 20 amino acids. Germline CDR1 is SGHAT and CDR2 is FQNNGV. V shed 0 bases and J 0 bases; nucleotides not matched to a gene: 6. CDR3 bases: TGTGCCAGCAGCTTAGATCTTGGGACTAGCGGGAGGAGCTCCTACAATGAGCAGTTCTTC. It yields the protein CASSLDLGTSGRSSYNEQFF.

The chain joins TRBV4-3 to TRBJ2-3, with TRBD2 as a possible D gene (5 bases). The CDR3 contains 20 residues. Looked up from germline, CDR1 is LGHNA and CDR2 is YSLEER. V was trimmed by 0 bases and J by 4 bases, leaving 26 bases between them. The CDR3 sequence: CASSQDSVQAPLADPDTQYF. CDR3 nucleotide sequence: TGCGCCAGCAGCCAAGATTCGGTTCAAGCCCCTCTAGCCGATCCAGATACGCAGTATTTT.

The V and J genes are TRBV13 and TRBJ2-7; 7 bases line up with TRBD2. Germline lookup yields CDR1 PRHDT and CDR2 FYEKMQ (reference sequence). V shed 2 bases and J 5 bases; nucleotides not matched to a gene: 9. This CDR3 region has 15 residues. This CDR3 is CASSLIGGSLNEQYF. In DNA, the CDR3 is TGTGCCAGCAGCTTAATCGGCGGGAGTTTAAACGAGCAGTACTTC. Full variable domain (missing parts from reference TRBV13 and TRBJ2-7): AAGVIQSPRHLIKEKRETATLKCYPIPRHDTVYWYQQGPGQDPQFLISFYEKMQSDKGSIPDRFSAQQFSDYHSELNMSSLELGDSALYFCASSLIGGSLNEQYFGPGTRLTVT.

The chain couples TRBV7-6 to TRBJ2-2; 11 bases map to TRBD2. V was pared by 2 bases and J by 1 base, with 6 bases of the junction left unmatched. Germline-derived CDR1 and CDR2 are SGHVS and FNYEAQ. The CDR3 runs 18 residues. The CDR3 DNA is TGTGCCAGCAGCTTACTCGCTAGCGGGGGGCTGAACACCGGGGAGCTGTTTTTT. This encodes CASSLLASGGLNTGELFF.